This note documents a single TCR beta chain sequence. Its cognate antigen is unknown. The donors were part of the validation cohort of over a hundred subjects. That cohort was separate from the first cohort, which comprised under 700 subjects. The data belong to a study of cytomegalovirus exposure and HLA in healthy donors. Study-wide context: In a later analysis, the roughly 110 validation repertoires were reported to have used the same platform as the approximately 620 first-cohort repertoires.

Using immunoSEQ multiplex PCR, the repertoire was profiled, and TCRdb retains in-frame clones only, with some absent. The sample contains about 130,000 clones, 89% of which appear only once. Study-level findings and limits: Most TCR sequences showed up rarely, but some public TCRs showed up in many donors. The classifier was said to identify cytomegalovirus status with high specificity and sensitivity.

Germline-derived CDR1 and CDR2 are SGHTA and FQGTGA. This CDR3 has 17 residues. Unmatched junction bases numbered 8, after V lost 0 bases and J lost 5 bases. The sample consisted of PBMCs. This clonotype was sampled from a woman between 18 and 30 years old in good health and CMV-seropositive. The rearrangement joins TRBV7-3 to TRBJ2-3; TRBD2 matches at 10 bases. CDR3 sequence: CASSLTQRGGEIDTQYF. DNA of the CDR3: TGTGCCAGCAGCTTAACCCAGCGGGGGGGCGAAATAGATACGCAGTATTTT.